Listed here is a single T cell receptor beta chain. This record belongs to a study of metastatic and nonmetastatic thyroid tumors. For the study at large: Comparative analysis of repertoires was undertaken across blood and tumor or nodule tissue obtained from malignant and benign thyroid patients.

Each patient went into thyroid surgery without having received any treatment. Germline-derived CDR1 and CDR2 are LGHDT and YNNKEL (reference sequence). V was cut by 2 bases and J by 6 bases, with 14 bases left in between. The CDR3 consists of 15 residues. Original processing methods: In papillary thyroid cancer, a distant-metastasis classifier was built using CDR3 differences across clinicopathological groups. From the PCR reads, TCRdb re-called clones with MiXCR. TCRdb, rather than the study authors, made the V and J calls. The sample holds tens of thousands of clones, roughly 16% seen once. Material: blood. The sequence was collected from a female donor with papillary thyroid cancer or a benign thyroid nodule (not recorded which). Some clones in this sample may be carry-over from other donors' samples. The chain employs TRBV3-1 and TRBJ2-1; D is perhaps TRBD1 (5 bases). Here the CDR3 DNA reads TGTGCCAGCAGCCAATGGGTGGGGCAGACCAATGAGCAGTTCTTC. Its translation is CASSQWVGQTNEQFF.